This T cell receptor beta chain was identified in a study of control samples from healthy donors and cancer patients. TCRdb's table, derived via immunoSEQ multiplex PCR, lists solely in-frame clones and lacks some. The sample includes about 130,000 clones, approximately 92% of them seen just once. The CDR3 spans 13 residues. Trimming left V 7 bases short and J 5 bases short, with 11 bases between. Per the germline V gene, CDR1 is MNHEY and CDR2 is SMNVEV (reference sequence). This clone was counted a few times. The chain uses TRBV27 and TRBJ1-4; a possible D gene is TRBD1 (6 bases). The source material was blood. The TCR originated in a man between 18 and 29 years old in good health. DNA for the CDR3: TGTGCCAGCAAAATGCAGGGGAATGAAAAACTGTTTTTT. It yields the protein CASKMQGNEKLFF. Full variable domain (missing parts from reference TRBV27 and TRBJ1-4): EAQVTQNPRYLITVTGKKLTVTCSQNMNHEYMSWYRQDPGLGLRQIYYSMNVEVTDKGDVPEGYKVSRKEKRNFPLILESPSPNQTSLYFCASKMQGNEKLFFGSGTQLSVL.